This entry features one T cell receptor beta chain sequence. Its antigen is currently unknown. 5'RACE, which relied on constant-segment primers, yielded TCR alpha and TCR beta cDNA libraries carrying sample barcodes and UMIs. TCRdb reprocessed the 5' RACE reads with MiXCR, giving one entry per CDR3 protein. The sample consists of over 300,000 distinct CDR3 sequences, 20% to 25% of them appearing once. Germline CDR1 MNHNY, CDR2 SVGAGI (reference sequence). This CDR3 contains 13 residues. V lost 2 bases and J lost 6, with 8 bases in between. This entry is derived from a study of T-cell memory formation after mild COVID-19. For the study at large: The TCR clusters were mostly specific to one donor. Study-wide results and limits: Whether second-wave clones peaking at day 37 were SARS-CoV-2 specific went unconfirmed. Later expanders leaned CD4+, whereas clones that contracted between day 15 and 85 were balanced CD4/CD8.

Sequencing was done on a sample of PBMCs or a T cell subset sorted from them (not recorded which). The genes are TRBV6-6 and TRBJ2-1; D not certain. This sequence was found in a man aged 18-30 years who had mild COVID-19 (a few samples of this study predate the infection). Cell type and time point are not known. The CDR3 sequence is CASSYGRINEQFF. CDR3 coding DNA: TGTGCCAGCAGTTACGGGCGCATCAATGAGCAGTTCTTC.